These 8 T cell receptor beta chains were all obtained from the same sample, sequenced in a study of cytomegalovirus exposure and HLA in healthy donors. With 60 Vbeta and 13 Jbeta primers, the PCR was carried out. The method was immunoSEQ multiplex PCR; TCRdb's version includes in-frame clones alone and lacks a portion of them. The table for this sample gives under 200,000 clones. Sequenced material: PBMCs. The receptors here all came from a woman aged 18-29 years in good health and CMV-seropositive.

The chain couples TRBV11-2 to TRBJ1-5, with D possibly TRBD1 on 5 matching bases. The CDR3 sequence is 14 residues long. V was trimmed by 0 bases and J by 2 bases, leaving 5 bases between them. CDR1 and CDR2 (germline): SGHAT, FQNNGV. The CDR3 protein is CASSLEGGNQPQHF. DNA for the CDR3: TGTGCCAGCAGCTTAGAAGGGGGCAATCAGCCCCAGCATTTT. Based on the CDR3 plus reference TRBV11-2 and TRBJ1-5, the full variable domain is EAGVAQSPRYKIIEKRQSVAFWCNPISGHATLYWYQQILGQGPKLLIQFQNNGVVDDSQLPKDRFSAERLKGVDSTLKIQPAKLEDSAVYLCASSLEGGNQPQHFGDGTRLSIL.

The chain combines TRBV9 with TRBJ2-3; tentatively, D is TRBD2 (5 bases). Trimming cost V 4 bases and J 4 bases, with 16 bases left between them. The CDR3 consists of 15 residues. In germline, CDR1 is SGDLS, CDR2 YYNGEE. CDR3 DNA sequence: TGTGCCAGCAGCCCAGCGGAACTGTGGTCAGATACGCAGTATTTT. It codes for CASSPAELWSDTQYF. Drawing the rest from reference TRBV9 and TRBJ2-3, the complete variable domain is DSGVTQTPKHLITATGQRVTLRCSPRSGDLSVYWYQQSLDQGLQFLIQYYNGEERAKGNILERFSAQQFPDLHSELNLSSLELGDSALYFCASSPAELWSDTQYFGPGTRLTVL.

V usage is TRBV4-1 and J usage is TRBJ2-3, with 9 bases matching TRBD2. The V gene end was trimmed by 0 bases and the J gene end by 1 base; junction bases not matched to a gene: 5. CDR1 is MGHRA, CDR2 YSYEKL, per germline. The CDR3 spans 17 residues. CDR3 sequence (DNA): TGCGCCAGCAGCCAAGATCGGGAGCGGGGGGGCACAGATACGCAGTATTTT. Its protein product is CASSQDRERGGTDTQYF.

The CDR3 here is CASSLDWTGYSNQPQHF. CDR3 coding DNA: TGTGCCAGCAGCTTAGACTGGACAGGCTATAGCAATCAGCCCCAGCATTTT. The chain couples TRBV7-2 to TRBJ1-5; 7 positions match TRBD1. Germline CDR1 reads SGHTA; CDR2 reads FQGNSA. The length of the CDR3 is 17 residues. V trimming: 1 base; J trimming: 0 bases; junction bases outside the gene matches: 6.

This sequence joins TRBV9 and TRBJ2-7; a possible D gene is TRBD2 (6 bases). CDR1 SGDLS and CDR2 YYNGEE come from the germline V gene. CDR3 length: 14 residues. V was trimmed by 3 bases and J by 3 bases, leaving 13 bases between them. The CDR3 region is CASSASVHDYEQYF. CDR3 bases: TGTGCCAGCAGCGCTAGCGTTCACGACTACGAGCAGTACTTC.

This chain links TRBV5-1 with TRBJ2-7; 8 nucleotides line up with TRBD1. This CDR3 comprises 13 residues. V was clipped by 4 bases and J by 6 bases; unmatched bases: 6. CDR1 is SGHRS and CDR2 is YFSETQ in the germline V gene. The CDR3 region has the DNA TGCGCCAGCAGCCGGACAGGGAACTGCGAGCAGTACTTC. Translating it yields CASSRTGNCEQYF.

V is TRBV27 and J is TRBJ1-1, with 10 positions matching TRBD1. The CDR3 covers 14 residues. V shed 5 bases and J 0 bases; nucleotides not matched to a gene: 0. Per germline, CDR1 MNHEY and CDR2 SMNVEV (reference sequence). In nucleotides, the CDR3 is TGTGCCAGCAGTGGGACAGGGGTGAACACTGAAGCTTTCTTT. Translated: CASSGTGVNTEAFF.

V usage is TRBV6-6 and J usage is TRBJ2-7, with 9 bases identical to TRBD2. The CDR3 is 15 residues long. Germline-derived CDR1 and CDR2 are MNHNY and SVGAGI (reference sequence). V trimming: 2 bases; J trimming: 5 bases; junction bases outside the gene matches: 7. The CDR3 region is CASSYGGRAPHEQYF. DNA of the CDR3: TGTGCCAGCAGTTACGGCGGGAGGGCCCCCCACGAGCAGTACTTC.